The 8 T cell receptor beta chains presented below share a single source sample, sequenced in a study of spatial heterogeneity in lung cancer. The antigens of these receptors remain unknown. TCRdb independently ran MiXCR on the 5' RACE reads; one entry per CDR3 protein. The sample yields 8,000 to 10,000 distinct CDR3 sequences, about 6% seen once. Indicated time point: sample taken at primary tumor resection. General observations from the study: Counts of expanded intratumoral alpha and beta TCRs tracked tumor mutation counts.

The sequences come from lung tumor tissue, collected at surgery. Source of these receptors: a male donor with early-stage non-small cell lung cancer.

By sample fraction, this clonotype is medium-sized. For a library built for alpha chains, this beta chain is a stray read; little rests on its size. This chain joins TRBV12-3 or TRBV12-4 and TRBJ1-2; D not resolved. This CDR3 is 13 amino acids long. V lost 2 bases to trimming and J lost 7 bases, with 11 bases between them. The DNA of the CDR3 is TGTGCCAGCAGTTTACTCTTGGCATCTGGCTACACCTTC. This gives the protein CASSLLLASGYTF.

In its sample, this clonotype is medium-sized. A library prepared for alpha chains yielded this beta chain as an off-target read; its size is of little meaning. This sequence joins TRBV6-5 and TRBJ1-2; the D gene is possibly TRBD1 (5 bases). V lost 9 bases and J lost 6, with 17 bases in between. The CDR3 sequence is 13 residues long. Germline V gives CDR1 MNHEY, CDR2 SVGAGI. CDR3 region: CASSGTRANGYTF. Written as DNA, the CDR3 is TGTGCCAGTAGTGGCACCAGGGCGAATGGCTACACCTTC.

This clonotype is labeled as medium-sized (0.01 to 0.1%). This beta chain is off target for a library built for alpha chains, so its abundance means little. This chain connects TRBV3-1 to TRBJ2-7; 9 bases fit TRBD2. Germline V gives CDR1 LGHDT, CDR2 YNNKEL (reference sequence). V shed 4 bases and J 6 bases; nucleotides not matched to a gene: 10. There are 15 residues in the CDR3. The CDR3 is CASSPVGSGSLEQYF. The CDR3 coding sequence is TGTGCCAGCAGCCCAGTCGGTAGCGGGAGCCTCGAGCAGTACTTC.

By sample share, this clonotype is medium-sized. In a library made to pick up alpha chains, this beta chain is a stray read with a size that means little. The J gene is TRBJ2-1, the V gene TRBV2; no definite D call. Looked up from germline, CDR1 is SNHLY and CDR2 is FYNNEI. The CDR3 has 14 residues. V lost 8 bases and J 2 bases, leaving 13 bases between the germline ends. The CDR3 DNA is TGTGCCAGCCGTGGTGGTGGAACCTACAATGAGCAGTTCTTC. Protein product: CASRGGGTYNEQFF.

Relative to its sample, this clonotype is medium-sized (0.01 to 0.1%). This beta chain is a stray sequence in a library constructed for alpha chains; its clone size is not meaningful. V is TRBV20-1 and J is TRBJ2-3, with 14 bases fitting TRBD2. The CDR3 is made up of 18 amino acids. J gave up 7 bases and V 3 bases, and 15 bases lay outside the gene matches. Per germline, CDR1 DFQATT and CDR2 SNEGSKA (reference sequence). The CDR3 DNA is TGCAGTGCTAGGTGGGGACTAGCGGGAGAGCGGGTAACGAATACGCAGTATTTT. This gives the protein CSARWGLAGERVTNTQYF.

By share of the sample, this clonotype is medium-sized. Because the library targeted alpha chains, this beta chain is an off-target read whose size means little. This sequence joins TRBV2 and TRBJ2-6; no firm D call. This CDR3 is built from 15 residues. V dropped 9 bases and J dropped 4 bases, with 16 bases sitting between them. Germline lookup yields CDR1 SNHLY and CDR2 FYNNEI. CDR3 loop: CARSRENPGANVLTF. The CDR3 nucleotides read TGTGCCAGGAGCCGAGAAAACCCCGGGGCCAACGTCCTGACTTTC.

As regards this clonotype: In a library made to pick up alpha chains, this beta chain is a stray read with a size that means little. This CDR3 is CASSQPIPLKQPQHF. CDR3 in DNA: TGTGCCAGCAGTCAGCCTATCCCCTTGAAACAGCCCCAGCATTTT. The V call is TRBV28, the J call TRBJ1-5; no clear D gene. Trimming left V 5 bases short and J 7 bases short, with 18 bases between. Germline assignment: CDR1 MDHEN and CDR2 SYDVKM. The CDR3 runs to 15 residues.

This clonotype was observed many times. This beta chain slipped into a library made for alpha chains as a stray read, so its size is not meaningful. This chain uses TRBV7-8 with TRBJ1-2; D uncertain. There are 15 residues in the CDR3. The V gene's germline CDR1 is SGHVS and CDR2 FQNEAQ. With 5 bases removed from V and 2 bases from J, the gap between germline ends came to 15 bases. CDR3 region: CASSQTRIPNYGYTF. CDR3 in DNA: TGTGCCAGCAGCCAAACCAGGATCCCGAACTATGGCTACACCTTC.